This T cell receptor beta chain was found in a study of OX40 agonist ivuxolimab in advanced cancers. Notes on the study in general: Partial responders dosed at 0.1-3.0 mg/kg displayed clonal expansion ranking among the lowest.

A word on this clone: Its target is unknown.

Trimming cost V 6 bases and J 7 bases; bases outside gene matches: 5. The germline gives CDR1 LNHDA, CDR2 SQIVND (reference sequence). The CDR3 sequence is 13 residues long. Sequenced by immunoSEQ multiplex PCR; TCRdb stores in-frame clones only, minus some. The profile shows nearly 60,000 clones, 70% to 90% of them singletons. The rearrangement joins TRBV19 to TRBJ1-2, with TRBD1 matching 10 bases. This receptor was obtained from an adult with an advanced solid tumor such as melanoma, head and neck, liver or kidney cancer. Sample: CD4+ or CD8+ T cells sorted from blood, taken in a trial of the OX40 agonist ivuxolimab. In nucleotides, the CDR3 is TGTGCCAGTAGCGGGACAGGGGTAGGTGGCTACACCTTC. Translation gives CASSGTGVGGYTF. Full variable domain (rest looked up from reference TRBV19 and TRBJ1-2): DGGITQSPKYLFRKEGQNVTLSCEQNLNHDAMYWYRQDPGQGLRLIYYSQIVNDFQKGDIAEGYSVSREKKESFPLTVTSAQKNPTAFYLCASSGTGVGGYTFGSGTRLTVV.